This T cell receptor beta chain was observed in a study of cytomegalovirus exposure and HLA in healthy donors. Turning to the study itself: Around 180 million T cells yielded under 130 million unique TCR beta sequences in earlier analysis. From HLA-typed donors, an early data release held about 85 million unique TCRs. General study results and limits: In a later analysis, HLA-associated beta chains showed higher expansion and lower generation probabilities than comparable chains.

Healthy donors of bone marrow made up the group. The PCR contained 60 Vbeta and 13 Jbeta primers. Using immunoSEQ multiplex PCR, the repertoire was profiled, and TCRdb retains in-frame clones only, with some absent. The table lists 150,000 or so clones, around 81% of them singletons. With respect to this clone: Its antigen is currently unknown.

The material sequenced was PBMCs. This TCR was sampled from a woman aged 40 to 49 in good health and CMV-seropositive.

The CDR3 region is CASSSGDENTIYF. The CDR3 DNA follows: TGCGCCAGCAGCTCAGGGGACGAAAACACCATATATTTT. The chain joins TRBV5-1 to TRBJ1-3, with D perhaps matching TRBD1 (6 bases). Trimming took 3 bases from V and 6 from J, leaving 10 bases between them. Germline values: CDR1 SGHRS, CDR2 YFSETQ. The CDR3 has 13 amino acids.